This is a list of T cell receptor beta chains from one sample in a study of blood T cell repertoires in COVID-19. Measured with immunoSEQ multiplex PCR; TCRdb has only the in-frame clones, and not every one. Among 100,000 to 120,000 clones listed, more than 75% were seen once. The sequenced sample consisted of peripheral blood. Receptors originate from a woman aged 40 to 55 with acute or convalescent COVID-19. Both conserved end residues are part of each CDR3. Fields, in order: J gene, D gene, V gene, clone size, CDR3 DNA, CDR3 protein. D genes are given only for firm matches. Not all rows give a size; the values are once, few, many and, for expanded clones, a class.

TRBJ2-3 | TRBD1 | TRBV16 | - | TGTGCCAGCAGCCGGAAGGCACAGGGGGCCTTGGGAGATACGCAGTATTTT | CASSRKAQGALGDTQYF
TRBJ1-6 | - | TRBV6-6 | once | TGTGCCAGCACGCCGGACAAGGGTGGTTCACCCCTCCACTTT | CASTPDKGGSPLHF
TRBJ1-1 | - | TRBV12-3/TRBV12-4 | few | TGTGCCAGCAGTTTCCAGTTGACTGAAGCTTTCTTT | CASSFQLTEAFF
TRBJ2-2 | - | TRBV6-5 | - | TGTGCCAGCAGGCCTCCGGGACTCATGCTGGCGGAGCTGTTTTTT | CASRPPGLMLAELFF
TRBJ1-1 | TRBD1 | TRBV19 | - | TGTGCCAGTAGTAGACAGGGGCTAACGGAAGCTTTCTTT | CASSRQGLTEAFF
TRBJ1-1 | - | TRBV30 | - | TGTGCCTGGAGTGTATCGGGGGTGGGAGCTTTCTTT | CAWSVSGVGAFF
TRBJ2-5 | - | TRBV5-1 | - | TGCGCCAGCAGAAGTGGAGGGGGCCGGGAGACCCAGTACTTC | CASRSGGGRETQYF
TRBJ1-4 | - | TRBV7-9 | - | TGTGCCAGCTCTGGGTGGACTGGATTTGAAAAACTGTTTTTT | CASSGWTGFEKLFF
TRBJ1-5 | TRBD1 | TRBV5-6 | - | TGTGCCAGCAGCCGAGGGGGCGGGGGCAATCAGCCCCAGCATTTT | CASSRGGGGNQPQHF
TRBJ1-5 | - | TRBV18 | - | TGTGCCAGCTCAGAAGTAGAGAATCAGCCCCAGCATTTT | CASSEVENQPQHF
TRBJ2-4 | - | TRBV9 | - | TGTGCCAGCAGCGTAGAATATAGCACCGGAAACATTCAGTACTTC | CASSVEYSTGNIQYF
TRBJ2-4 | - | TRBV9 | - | TGTGCCAGCAGCGTAGAAACGGAAAACATTCAGTACTTC | CASSVETENIQYF
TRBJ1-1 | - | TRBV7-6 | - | TGTGCCAGCAGCTTACAGGGGAACACTGAAGCTTTCTTT | CASSLQGNTEAFF
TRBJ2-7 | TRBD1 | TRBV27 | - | TGTGCCAGCAGTTCAACAGGGGTAGTGCAGTACTTC | CASSSTGVVQYF